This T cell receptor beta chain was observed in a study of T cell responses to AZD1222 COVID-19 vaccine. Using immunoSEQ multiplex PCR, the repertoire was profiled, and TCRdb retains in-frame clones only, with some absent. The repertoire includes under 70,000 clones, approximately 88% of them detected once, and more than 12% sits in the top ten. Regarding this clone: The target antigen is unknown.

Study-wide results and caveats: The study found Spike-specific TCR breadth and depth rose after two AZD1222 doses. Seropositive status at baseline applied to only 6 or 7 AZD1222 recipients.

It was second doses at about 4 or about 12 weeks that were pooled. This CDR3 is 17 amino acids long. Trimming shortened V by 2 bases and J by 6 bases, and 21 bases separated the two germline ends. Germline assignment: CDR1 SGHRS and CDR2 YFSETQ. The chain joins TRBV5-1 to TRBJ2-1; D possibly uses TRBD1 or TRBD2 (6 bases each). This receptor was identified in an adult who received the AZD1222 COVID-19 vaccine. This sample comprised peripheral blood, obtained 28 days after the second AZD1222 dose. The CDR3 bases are TGCGCCAGCAGCTTACTAGGGGGAAGAGCGGGTTTCAATGAGCAGTTCTTC. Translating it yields CASSLLGGRAGFNEQFF.